These 8 T cell receptor beta chains were all obtained from the same sample, sequenced in a study of T cell repertoires in cytomegalovirus infection. TCRdb re-analysed the reads in MiXCR, keeping a single row per CDR3 protein. This sample has some 180,000 distinct CDR3 sequences, with 17% found just once. Sequenced material: CD8+ T cells from PBMCs. Receptors originate from a human donor in good health (CMV status not recorded). Some clones in this sample may be carry-over from other donors' samples.

With respect to this clonotype: In this CDR3 the conserved last residue, phenylalanine or tryptophan, is missing, so a read error is likely. This chain joins TRBV7-9 and TRBJ2-1; TRBD2 matches 8 bases. The CDR3 loop spans 16 amino acids. V was pared by 2 bases and J by 4 bases, with 7 bases of the junction left unmatched. Germline V gives CDR1 SEHNR, CDR2 FQNEAQ (reference sequence). The DNA of the CDR3 is TGTGCCAGCAGCTTAACAGCGGGGGAGCAATACAATGAGCAGTTCTTA. Protein sequence: CASSLTAGEQYNEQFL.

The gene calls are TRBV5-6 and TRBJ1-1; a weak D match, TRBD1 (6 bases). Looked up from germline, CDR1 is SGHDT and CDR2 is YYEEEE. This CDR3 has 16 amino acids. The germline V and J ends were trimmed by 3 bases and 1 base, with 16 bases remaining between them. The CDR3 sequence is CASSSGWGGKNTEAFF. The CDR3 DNA reads as TGTGCCAGCAGCTCAGGGTGGGGGGGCAAGAACACTGAAGCTTTCTTT.

There are many counts of this clonotype. The rearrangement links TRBV6-1 to TRBJ1-6; 7 nucleotides match TRBD1. CDR1 is MNHNS, CDR2 SASEGT, per germline. Trimming cost V 1 base and J 7 bases; bases outside gene matches: 4. The CDR3 length is 15 residues. The CDR3 spells CASSEGTGENSPLHF. The CDR3 DNA sequence: TGTGCCAGCAGTGAAGGGACAGGAGAAAATTCACCCCTCCACTTT.

The chain links TRBV6-1 to TRBJ2-3; D unclear. Germline CDR1 reads MNHNS; CDR2 reads SASEGT. Between the trimmed V and J ends, which lost 6 bases and 6 bases, there was a span of 13 bases. This CDR3 comprises 13 residues. Here the CDR3 reads CASRPKGNDTQYF. CDR3 nucleotide sequence: TGTGCCAGCAGGCCCAAGGGTAACGATACGCAGTATTTT.

This clonotype was seen only a few times. This rearrangement joins TRBV12-3 or TRBV12-4 to TRBJ1-1; tentative D call: TRBD1 (6 bases). Trimming removed 2 bases at V and 4 bases at J, with 11 bases between. CDR3 length equals 14 residues. This CDR3 reads CASSLSGASTEAFF. CDR3 DNA: TGTGCCAGCAGTTTATCGGGGGCGAGCACTGAAGCTTTCTTT.

This chain links TRBV7-2 with TRBJ2-7; 9 nucleotides agree with TRBD2. The CDR3 totals 19 residues. V trimming: 2 bases; J trimming: 2 bases; junction bases outside the gene matches: 16. Looked up from germline, CDR1 is SGHTA and CDR2 is FQGNSA. CDR3 protein: CASSLLLVGGGALTYEQYF. In nucleotides, the CDR3 is TGTGCCAGCAGCTTACTCCTAGTAGGCGGGGGGGCCCTCACCTACGAGCAGTACTTC.

This clonotype was seen at least ten times. The chain employs TRBV7-2 and TRBJ2-7, with 8 bases aligning to TRBD1. The germline V gene has CDR1 SGHTA and CDR2 FQGNSA. Losses at the gene ends were 2 bases for V and 3 bases for J; bases not matched to a gene: 6. CDR3 length equals 15 residues. The CDR3 DNA reads as TGTGCCAGCAGCTTAAGTGGGACAGGAGTCTACGAGCAGTACTTC. As protein: CASSLSGTGVYEQYF.

The genes are TRBV5-4 and TRBJ1-1; D not certain. The V end lost 4 bases, the J end lost 2 bases, and 6 bases lay between the germline ends. Germline CDR1 is SGHNT and CDR2 is YYREEE (reference sequence). CDR3 size: 12 residues. The CDR3, as DNA: TGTGCCAGCAGCGCAACTAACACTGAAGCTTTCTTT. Translation: CASSATNTEAFF.